This T cell receptor (beta chain) originates from a study of response to subunit inactivated influenza vaccine. Comments on this clonotype: Its antigen is currently unknown.

Study-wide results and caveats: The authors proposed limited new T cell recruitment per seasonal influenza vaccination.

TCRdb itself ran the RT-PCR reads through MiXCR, one entry per CDR3 protein. The sample carries approximately 680,000 distinct CDR3 sequences, about 15% recorded once. Germline CDR1 MNHEY, CDR2 SVGEGT. The trim removed 3 bases at V and 2 bases at J, leaving 18 bases unmatched. The CDR3 has 19 residues. The chain combines TRBV6-2 or TRBV6-3 with TRBJ2-7; 8 nucleotides align to TRBD1. The sequencing used PBMCs from blood, collected less than 13 days after vaccination. The source of this sequence is a man aged 50 to 60 who received an inactivated influenza vaccine. CDR3 coding DNA: TGTGCCAGCAGTTATCTCGCTGGGGTGAGACAGGGGCCGACCTACGAGCAGTACTTC. Residues: CASSYLAGVRQGPTYEQYF.